These 15 T cell receptor beta chains share one sample of origin, sequenced in a study of CD8+CD57+ T cells in acquired aplastic anemia. The template used for profiling TCR beta VDJ and CDR3 was genomic DNA. TCRdb processed the reads anew with MiXCR; each CDR3 protein has one entry. In the table there are 80,000 or so distinct CDR3 sequences, about 70% of which are singletons. Patients who underwent sequencing had shown CD8+CD57+ cell expansion by flow cytometry. The sample was sorted CD4+, CD8+, or CD8+CD57+ T cells (not recorded which) from PBMCs. The receptors originated from a human donor with aplastic anemia.

In its sample, this clonotype was seen a few times. At one end the junction does not follow the germline gene, possibly because of a read error. The rearrangement joins TRBV15 to TRBJ2-7; D might be TRBD1 or TRBD2, each matching 6 bases. The CDR3 loop spans 15 amino acids. Per the germline V gene, CDR1 is LNHNV and CDR2 is YYDKDF (reference sequence). The CDR3 nucleotides read TGTGCCACCAGCAGAGATTCCATCCTCGAGGGGGGAGCTGCCTTC. This translates into CATSRDSILEGGAAF.

This chain connects TRBV24-1 to TRBJ2-1; no clear D gene. The CDR3 length is 13 residues. CDR1 and CDR2 from the germline V gene are KGHDR and SFDVKD. V was trimmed by 1 base and J by 7 bases, leaving 7 bases between them. CDR3: CATSDFVTNEQFF. CDR3 nucleotides: TGTGCCACCAGTGATTTCGTAACTAATGAGCAGTTCTTC.

This clonotype was seen a handful of times. The gene calls are TRBV19 and TRBJ1-3; D is unresolved. Germline loops: CDR1 LNHDA, CDR2 SQIVND (reference sequence). V shed 9 bases and J shed 0 bases, with 12 bases lying between them. The CDR3 totals 14 residues. CDR3 residues: CASALRHSGNTIYF. CDR3 coding DNA: TGTGCCAGCGCCCTCCGTCACTCTGGAAACACCATATATTTT.

The V and J genes are TRBV29-1 and TRBJ2-1; 7 bases map to TRBD1. Germline V gives CDR1 SQVTM, CDR2 ANQGSEA. After removal of 3 bases from V and 3 bases from J, the junction contained 8 bases not matched to a gene. The CDR3 consists of 15 residues. CDR3 loop: CSVERGQLDYNEQFF. The CDR3 DNA reads TGCAGCGTTGAGAGGGGGCAGTTGGACTACAATGAGCAGTTCTTC.

This chain links TRBV7-6 with TRBJ2-6; tentative D call: TRBD2 (6 bases). This CDR3 is built from 17 residues. Looked up from germline, CDR1 is SGHVS and CDR2 is FNYEAQ. V shed 2 bases and J shed 1 base, with 12 bases lying between them. CDR3 DNA sequence: TGTGCCAGCAGCTTAAGGGTCGGGGGTTCTGGGGCCAACGTCCTGACTTTC. Amino acids: CASSLRVGGSGANVLTF.

The V and J genes are TRBV10-3 and TRBJ2-1; 9 nucleotides line up with TRBD1. V shed 2 bases and J 8 bases; nucleotides not matched to a gene: 7. This CDR3 contains 15 residues. Germline CDR1 and CDR2: ENHRY and SYGVKD. The CDR3 spells CAISEAGTGWDEQFF. The CDR3 DNA follows: TGTGCCATCAGTGAGGCAGGGACAGGGTGGGATGAGCAGTTCTTC.

Worth noting for this clonotype: One end of the junction varies from germline; a read error may be responsible. The chain has TRBV7-2 and TRBJ1-6; D is ambiguous. The germline V gene encodes CDR1 SGHTA and CDR2 FQGNSA. The length of the CDR3 is 13 residues. The CDR3 here is CGSSSPGDSPLHF. CDR3 in DNA: TGTGGCAGCAGCTCGCCCGGGGATTCACCCCTCCACTTT.

The chain uses TRBV10-1 and TRBJ2-4; TRBD2 matches 7 bases. Per the germline V gene, CDR1 is WNHNN and CDR2 is SYGVQD (reference sequence). V dropped 0 bases and J dropped 6; count of bases not matched to a gene: 8. The CDR3 extends over 16 amino acids. CDR3 bases: TGCGCCAGCAGTGAGTCGTATTTTTGGGGGGGAAACATTCAGTACTTC. Translating gives CASSESYFWGGNIQYF.

This clonotype was observed a few times. CDR3 protein: CSVASGRFEQFF. The CDR3 coding sequence is TGCAGCGTTGCTAGCGGGAGGTTTGAGCAGTTCTTC. The chain has TRBV29-1 and TRBJ2-1, with TRBD2 matching 11 bases. From germline, CDR1 is SQVTM and CDR2 ANQGSEA. The V segment lost 4 bases and the J segment 9 bases; nucleotides outside the gene matches: 2. The CDR3 covers 12 residues.

The chain joins TRBV29-1 to TRBJ1-3; 9 positions match TRBD1. J lost 5 bases, V lost 1 base, and 3 bases had no gene match. The CDR3 covers 14 residues. Germline V gene lookup returns CDR1 SQVTM and CDR2 ANQGSEA. CDR3 bases: TGCAGCGTTGAAGGGGACAGGGAACGAAACACCATATATTTT. Translated, it gives CSVEGDRERNTIYF.

Note on this clonotype: A junction boundary mismatches the germline segment, possibly from a read error. The genes are TRBV20-1 and TRBJ2-7, with 7 bases that match TRBD1. The CDR3 sequence is 12 residues long. Germline CDR1 and CDR2: DFQATT and SNEGSKA (reference sequence). The CDR3 sequence: CGARQGSYEQYF. The CDR3 coding sequence is TGCGGTGCCAGACAGGGCTCCTACGAGCAGTACTTC.

The V and J genes are TRBV9 and TRBJ2-7, with 7 bases aligning to TRBD1. Germline V gene data show CDR1 as SGDLS and CDR2 as YYNGEE. The length of the CDR3 is 13 residues. V lost 2 bases to trimming and J lost 3 bases; unmatched junction nucleotides: 2. In DNA form, the CDR3 reads TGTGCCAGCAGCGTCGGACAGGACTACGAGCAGTACTTC. Translated: CASSVGQDYEQYF. The whole variable domain, remainder taken from reference TRBV9 and TRBJ2-7, is DSGVTQTPKHLITATGQRVTLRCSPRSGDLSVYWYQQSLDQGLQFLIQYYNGEERAKGNILERFSAQQFPDLHSELNLSSLELGDSALYFCASSVGQDYEQYFGPGTRLTVT.

The CDR3 DNA is TGTGCCAGCAGCTTAGGACGCGGGGTCCTTGAGCAGTTCTTC. Translating gives CASSLGRGVLEQFF. J is TRBJ2-1 and V is TRBV2; perhaps TRBD2 as D (6 bases). The length of the CDR3 is 14 residues. The germline V and J ends were trimmed by 6 bases and 9 bases, with 18 bases remaining between them. Germline CDR1 is SNHLY and CDR2 is FYNNEI.

V is TRBV4-1 and J is TRBJ1-2, with D possibly being TRBD1 (5 bases). Trimming shortened V by 1 base and J by 1 base, and 10 bases separated the two germline ends. This CDR3 is 15 amino acids long. From germline, CDR1 is MGHRA and CDR2 YSYEKL. This CDR3 reads CASSQGGHLNYGYTF. The CDR3 nucleotides are TGCGCCAGCAGCCAAGGAGGACACCTTAACTATGGCTACACCTTC.

The table lists this clonotype with many counts. The chain couples TRBV15 to TRBJ2-3; D remains unclear. CDR1 is LNHNV and CDR2 is YYDKDF in the germline V gene (reference sequence). V was pared by 4 bases and J by 5 bases, with 10 bases between. CDR3 length: 13 residues. CDR3 region: CATSTYTRDTQYF. For the CDR3, the DNA is TGTGCCACCAGCACCTACACCAGAGATACGCAGTATTTT.